The 19 T cell receptor beta chains presented below share a single source sample, sequenced in a study of T-cell memory formation after mild COVID-19. TCRdb redid the calling of the 5' RACE reads with MiXCR, one entry per CDR3 protein. Among roughly 500,000 distinct CDR3 sequences listed, roughly 22% were seen once. The sample was PBMCs or a T cell subset sorted from them (not recorded which). The receptors were sampled from an adult woman who had mild COVID-19 (a few samples of this study predate the infection). Cell type and time point are not known.

Many counts were recorded for this clonotype. The genes are TRBV12-3 or TRBV12-4 and TRBJ2-1; D call uncertain. Trimming left V 1 base short and J 3 bases short, with 10 bases between. The CDR3 contains 15 residues. The CDR3 reads CASSLGQASYNEQFF. For the CDR3, the DNA is TGTGCCAGCAGTTTAGGGCAGGCGAGCTACAATGAGCAGTTCTTC.

This chain connects TRBV18 to TRBJ2-6; TRBD1 is a possible D gene (5 bases). CDR1 KGHSH and CDR2 LQKENI come from the germline V gene. V shed 5 bases and J shed 2 bases, with 7 bases lying between them. The CDR3 is 14 amino acids. CDR3 protein: CASSMGPGANVLTF. Here the CDR3 DNA reads TGTGCCAGCTCAATGGGGCCTGGGGCCAACGTCCTGACTTTC.

This chain uses TRBV2 with TRBJ1-2; possible D gene TRBD1, 5 bases. CDR1 SNHLY and CDR2 FYNNEI come from the germline V gene. The length of the CDR3 is 12 residues. The V gene lost 7 bases and the J gene lost 8 bases, with 14 bases spanning the gap. The chain's CDR3 is CASTEGAEGYTF. Written as DNA, the CDR3 is TGTGCCAGCACGGAAGGGGCAGAGGGCTACACCTTC.

The sample holds a few counts of this clonotype. This rearrangement joins TRBV12-3 or TRBV12-4 to TRBJ2-3; no clear D gene. V dropped 7 bases and J dropped 2 bases, with 13 bases sitting between them. CDR3 length: 14 residues. The CDR3 DNA sequence: TGTGCCAGCACCTTGGGCTCGAACACAGATACGCAGTATTTT. This translates into CASTLGSNTDTQYF.

The V gene is TRBV11-2, the J gene TRBJ1-1; TRBD1 is a possible D gene (5 bases). V shed 5 bases and J shed 6 bases, with 19 bases lying between them. The CDR3 is made up of 15 amino acids. The germline V gene encodes CDR1 SGHAT and CDR2 FQNNGV. The CDR3 sequence is CASSAILLAGAEAFF. DNA for the CDR3: TGTGCCAGCAGCGCAATCCTACTAGCGGGGGCTGAAGCTTTCTTT.

V gene TRBV20-1 combines with J gene TRBJ1-1; TRBD1 is a possible D gene (6 bases). Trimming pared 0 bases from V and 4 bases from J, leaving 21 bases between. The CDR3 runs 17 residues. Per the germline V gene, CDR1 is DFQATT and CDR2 is SNEGSKA (reference sequence). Here the CDR3 reads CSARDEAQGAGGTEAFF. Here the CDR3 DNA reads TGCAGTGCTAGAGATGAGGCACAGGGAGCAGGAGGCACTGAAGCTTTCTTT.

CDR3 amino acids: CASSPTLSGYEQYF. The DNA for the CDR3 is TGTGCCAGCTCACCAACTCTGTCCGGGTACGAGCAGTACTTC. The V gene is TRBV18, the J gene TRBJ2-7; D not resolved. Deletions cut 2 bases from V and 4 bases from J, with 12 bases between. From germline, CDR1 is KGHSH and CDR2 LQKENI. The CDR3 consists of 14 residues.

The chain employs TRBV28 and TRBJ2-3; tentatively, D is TRBD2 (6 bases). There are 14 residues in the CDR3. In germline, CDR1 is MDHEN, CDR2 SYDVKM. V lost 6 bases to trimming and J lost 2 bases, with 12 bases between them. CDR3 sequence (DNA): TGTGCCAGCAGCCCGGGACTCCTCACAGATACGCAGTATTTT. Its translation: CASSPGLLTDTQYF.

The rearrangement joins TRBV12-3 or TRBV12-4 to TRBJ2-4, with 7 bases aligning to TRBD1. Germline trimming cut 5 bases from V and 4 bases from J; bases unmatched to any gene: 2. The CDR3 is 13 amino acids. The CDR3 sequence: CASSGTEKNIQYF. The CDR3 bases are TGTGCCAGCAGTGGGACAGAAAAAAACATTCAGTACTTC.

The J gene is TRBJ2-1, the V gene TRBV27, with unresolved D. V shed 4 bases and J shed 8 bases, with 6 bases lying between them. The CDR3 has 11 residues. Looked up from germline, CDR1 is MNHEY and CDR2 is SMNVEV (reference sequence). CDR3 nucleotides: TGTGCCAGCAGTTATCTCGATGAGCAGTTCTTC. Translation: CASSYLDEQFF.

This clonotype was seen only a few times. The chain is built from TRBV12-3 or TRBV12-4 and TRBJ1-2, with D perhaps matching TRBD1 (5 bases). Between the trimmed V and J ends, which lost 5 bases and 8 bases, there was a span of 15 bases. CDR3 length: 13 residues. Written as DNA, the CDR3 is TGTGCCAGCAGTCACGACAGTCCGCTGGGCTACACCTTC. Its translation is CASSHDSPLGYTF.

This clonotype was seen a handful of times. V gene TRBV7-2 combines with J gene TRBJ2-2; D is uncertain. CDR3 size: 13 residues. V was shortened by 2 bases and J by 6 bases, with 7 bases between the two germline ends. From germline, CDR1 is SGHTA and CDR2 FQGNSA. The CDR3 sequence is CASSLRVSGELFF. CDR3 DNA sequence: TGTGCCAGCAGCTTAAGGGTGTCCGGGGAGCTGTTTTTT.

There are many counts of this clonotype. This rearrangement joins TRBV7-2 to TRBJ2-1; TRBD2 matches 10 bases. Germline V gene lookup returns CDR1 SGHTA and CDR2 FQGNSA. With V trimmed by 6 bases and J by 9 bases, 11 bases remained unmatched. CDR3 size: 15 residues. In nucleotides, the CDR3 is TGTGCCAGCAGGCCAACTAGCGGGAACCTGGGTGAGCAGTTCTTC. This translates into CASRPTSGNLGEQFF.

The rearrangement links TRBV20-1 to TRBJ1-6, with D hard to call. Trimming cost V 0 bases and J 7 bases, with 7 bases left between them. The CDR3 sequence is 13 residues long. Per germline, CDR1 DFQATT and CDR2 SNEGSKA (reference sequence). CDR3 loop: CSAREDGNSPLHF. The CDR3 DNA follows: TGCAGTGCTAGAGAGGACGGGAATTCACCCCTCCACTTT.

The CDR3 protein is CASSQDSGVVGARVKAFF. As DNA, the CDR3 is TGCGCCAGCAGCCAAGATAGTGGGGTGGTAGGGGCGCGGGTTAAAGCTTTCTTT. This sequence joins TRBV4-3 and TRBJ1-1, with a weak D call TRBD1 (5 bases). The CDR3 totals 18 residues. Germline V gene lookup returns CDR1 LGHNA and CDR2 YSLEER. Between the trimmed V and J ends, which lost 0 bases and 9 bases, there was a span of 26 bases.

CDR3 nucleotide sequence: TGTGCCAGCAGTGAAGTGGTATTGGGCACTGAAGCTTTCTTT. This encodes CASSEVVLGTEAFF. The chain uses TRBV2 and TRBJ1-1, with D unclear. The CDR3 is made up of 14 amino acids. Germline V CDR1 and CDR2: SNHLY, FYNNEI. V shed 1 base and J shed 4 bases, with 10 bases lying between them.

The chain employs TRBV9 and TRBJ2-5, with unresolved D. Looked up from germline, CDR1 is SGDLS and CDR2 is YYNGEE. The CDR3 runs 13 residues. V was shortened by 2 bases and J by 6 bases, with 11 bases between the two germline ends. The CDR3 DNA reads as TGTGCCAGCAGCGTTTCCGGGCAGAAGACCCAGTACTTC. It yields the protein CASSVSGQKTQYF.

Only a few counts were recorded for this clonotype. The V gene is TRBV30, the J gene TRBJ2-2; D uncertain. V lost 4 bases and J 5 bases, leaving 11 bases between the germline ends. Germline loops: CDR1 GTSNPN, CDR2 SVGIG (reference sequence). The CDR3 covers 13 residues. The CDR3, as DNA: TGTGCCTGGAAGCACAGTGTAACCGGGGAGCTGTTTTTT. Encoded protein: CAWKHSVTGELFF.

The CDR3 region is CATRDASGGGTDTQYF. The CDR3 DNA follows: TGTGCCACCAGAGACGCTAGCGGGGGCGGCACAGATACGCAGTATTTT. The chain uses TRBV24-1 and TRBJ2-3, with 10 positions matching TRBD2. V was pared by 7 bases and J by 1 base, with 7 bases of the junction left unmatched. In germline, CDR1 is KGHDR, CDR2 SFDVKD. The CDR3 runs 16 residues.